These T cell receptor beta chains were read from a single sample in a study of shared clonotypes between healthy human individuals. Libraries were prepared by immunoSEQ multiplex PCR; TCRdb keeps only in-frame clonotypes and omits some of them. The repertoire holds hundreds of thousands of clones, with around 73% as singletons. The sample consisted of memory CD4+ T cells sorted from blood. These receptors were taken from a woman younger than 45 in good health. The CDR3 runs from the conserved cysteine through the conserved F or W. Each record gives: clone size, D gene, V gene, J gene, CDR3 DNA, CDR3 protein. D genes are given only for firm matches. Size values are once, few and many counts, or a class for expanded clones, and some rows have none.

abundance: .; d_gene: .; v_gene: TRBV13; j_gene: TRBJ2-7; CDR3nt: TGTGCCAGCAGCTTAGGAGCGCGGAGGGGGGTTACCGAGCAGTACTTC; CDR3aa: CASSLGARRGVTEQYF
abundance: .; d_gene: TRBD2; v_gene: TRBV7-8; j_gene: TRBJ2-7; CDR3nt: TGTGCCAGCAGCTTAGTCAAAGGAGCGGGAGCCTACGAGCAGTACTTC; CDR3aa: CASSLVKGAGAYEQYF
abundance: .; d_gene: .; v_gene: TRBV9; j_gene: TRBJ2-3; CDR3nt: TGTGCCAGCAGCGCCTTCGACCCCGGGACAGATACGCAGTATTTT; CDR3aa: CASSAFDPGTDTQYF
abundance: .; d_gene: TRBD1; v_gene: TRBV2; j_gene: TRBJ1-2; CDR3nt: TGTGCCAGCAGTGAAGCGGGACAGGGGCGACGGGTCTATGGCTACACCTTC; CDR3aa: CASSEAGQGRRVYGYTF
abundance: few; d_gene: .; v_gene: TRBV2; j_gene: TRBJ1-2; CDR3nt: TGTGCCATCTTAGGATCCAACTATGGCTACACCTTC; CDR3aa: CAILGSNYGYTF
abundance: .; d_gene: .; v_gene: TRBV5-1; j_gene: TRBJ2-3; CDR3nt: TGCGCCAGCAGCTTGAATCGGTTTCCAGATACGCAGTATTTT; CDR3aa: CASSLNRFPDTQYF
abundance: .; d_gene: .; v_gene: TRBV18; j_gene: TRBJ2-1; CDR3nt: TGTGCCAGCTCACCATTCGAGTACGACTACAATGAGCAGTTCTTC; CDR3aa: CASSPFEYDYNEQFF
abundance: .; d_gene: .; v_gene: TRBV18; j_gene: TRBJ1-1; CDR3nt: TGTGCCAGCTCACCGCCTGGACAGCAGAACACTGAAGCTTTCTTT; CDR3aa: CASSPPGQQNTEAFF
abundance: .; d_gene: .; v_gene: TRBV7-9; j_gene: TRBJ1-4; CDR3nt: TGTGCCAGCAGCCACGATTGGGATCCTAATGAAAAACTGTTTTTT; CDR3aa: CASSHDWDPNEKLFF
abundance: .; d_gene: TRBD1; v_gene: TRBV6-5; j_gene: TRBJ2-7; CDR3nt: TGTGCCAGCAGAACCGGGACAGGGAGCTCCTACGAGCAGTACTTC; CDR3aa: CASRTGTGSSYEQYF
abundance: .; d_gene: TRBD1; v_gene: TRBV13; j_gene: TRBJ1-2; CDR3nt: TGTGCCAGCAGCCCCCTGGACAGGGCTGGCTACACCTTC; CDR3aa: CASSPLDRAGYTF
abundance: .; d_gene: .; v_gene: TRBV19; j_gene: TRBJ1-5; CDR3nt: TGTGCCAGTAGTATAGCTGCGAAAAGCAATCAGCCCCAGCATTTT; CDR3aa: CASSIAAKSNQPQHF
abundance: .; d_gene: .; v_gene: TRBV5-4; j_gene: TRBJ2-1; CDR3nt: TGTGCCAGCAGCCGGGCCTCCTACAATGAGCAGTTCTTC; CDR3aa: CASSRASYNEQFF
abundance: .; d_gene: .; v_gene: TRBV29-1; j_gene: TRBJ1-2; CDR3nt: TGCAGCGTCGGTAAAAAGAACTATGGCTACACCTTC; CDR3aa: CSVGKKNYGYTF
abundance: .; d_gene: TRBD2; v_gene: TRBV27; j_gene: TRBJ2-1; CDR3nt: TGTGCCAGCTTAAGAGCGGGAGCATCCTACAATGAGCAGTTCTTC; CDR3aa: CASLRAGASYNEQFF
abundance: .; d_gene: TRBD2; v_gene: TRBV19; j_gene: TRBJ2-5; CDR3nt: TGTGCCAGTTCCCGCACTGGGCTAGCGGACCAAGAGACCCAGTACTTC; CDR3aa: CASSRTGLADQETQYF
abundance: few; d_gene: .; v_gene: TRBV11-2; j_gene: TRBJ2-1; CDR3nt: TGTGCCAGCAGCTTAGGAGGTGGGGGGAATGAGCAGTTCTTC; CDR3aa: CASSLGGGGNEQFF
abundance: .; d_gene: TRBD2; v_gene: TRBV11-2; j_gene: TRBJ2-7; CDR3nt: TGTGCCAGCAGATCTGTAGCGGGTTTTTCCTACGAGCAGTACTTC; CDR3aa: CASRSVAGFSYEQYF
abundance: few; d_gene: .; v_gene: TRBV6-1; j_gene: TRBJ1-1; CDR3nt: TGTGCCAGCTGCCAGCGGAACACTGAAGCTTTCTTT; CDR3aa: CASCQRNTEAFF
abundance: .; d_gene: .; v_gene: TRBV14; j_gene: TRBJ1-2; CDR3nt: TGTGCCAGCAGCCAGATGGGTGGGCGCTACACCTTC; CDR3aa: CASSQMGGRYTF
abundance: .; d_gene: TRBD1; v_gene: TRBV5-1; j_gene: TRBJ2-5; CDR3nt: TGCGCCAGCAGCGCCGGGACAGGGAAAGAGGCCCAGTACTTC; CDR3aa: CASSAGTGKEAQYF
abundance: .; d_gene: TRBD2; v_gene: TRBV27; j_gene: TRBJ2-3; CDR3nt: TGTGCCAGCAGTTGGCGGACTAGCGGGAAGGCAGATACGCAGTATTTT; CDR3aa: CASSWRTSGKADTQYF
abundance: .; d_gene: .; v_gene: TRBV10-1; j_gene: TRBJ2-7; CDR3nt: TGCGCCAGCAGTGGGTCAGGGGTCCTCTACGAGCAGTACTTC; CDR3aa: CASSGSGVLYEQYF
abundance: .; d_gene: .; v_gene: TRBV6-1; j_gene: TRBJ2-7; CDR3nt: TGTGCCAGCAGCCGGACAGTTCAACCGAGCTACGAGCAGTACTTC; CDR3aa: CASSRTVQPSYEQYF
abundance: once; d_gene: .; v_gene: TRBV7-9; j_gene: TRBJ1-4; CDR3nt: TGTGCCAGCAGCTTAGCGGGAGTGGGCGAAAAACTGTTTTTT; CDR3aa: CASSLAGVGEKLFF
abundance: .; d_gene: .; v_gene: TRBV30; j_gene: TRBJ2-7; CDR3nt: TGTGCCTGGAGCTGGCATCTGAGCTGGCAGTACTTC; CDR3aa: CAWSWHLSWQYF
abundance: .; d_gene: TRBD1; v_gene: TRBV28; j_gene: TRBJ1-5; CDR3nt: TGTGCCAGCAGTAATACAGGGGGCCTCAATCAGCCCCAGCATTTT; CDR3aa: CASSNTGGLNQPQHF
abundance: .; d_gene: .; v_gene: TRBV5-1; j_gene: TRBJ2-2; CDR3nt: TGCGCCAGCAGCTTCGGGGCGGATAACACCGGGGAGCTGTTTTTT; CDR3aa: CASSFGADNTGELFF
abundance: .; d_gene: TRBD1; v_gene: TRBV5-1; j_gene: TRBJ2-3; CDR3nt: TGCGCCAGCAGCTTGGGGGGCAGGGGGCTTGATACGCAGTATTTT; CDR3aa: CASSLGGRGLDTQYF
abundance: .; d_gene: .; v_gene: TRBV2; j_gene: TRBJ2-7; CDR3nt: TGTGCCATCCAAGACAGACCTCAGGGCGAGCAGTACTTC; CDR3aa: CAIQDRPQGEQYF